These 5 T cell receptor beta chains came from one sample sequenced in a study of Ad26.COV2.S vaccination and SARS-CoV-2 variants. The treatment: roughly 20 received Ad26.COV2.S at low or high dose, single or two shots; about 5 received placebo; per-sample allocation not given. All samples were drawn on day 63, counting from the first vaccine or placebo injection. Assay: immunoSEQ multiplex PCR; the TCRdb copy retains only in-frame clones and omits some. The sample holds a few hundred thousand clones, around nine tenths seen once. The sequencing here drew on peripheral blood, taken in a trial of Ad26.COV2.S vaccine versus placebo. The receptors originated from a person between 18 and 65 years old who received the Ad26.COV2.S COVID-19 vaccine or a placebo.

The rearrangement uses TRBV19 and TRBJ2-1, with TRBD2 matching 14 bases. Germline CDR1 is LNHDA and CDR2 is SQIVND (reference sequence). Unmatched junction bases numbered 2, after V lost 8 bases and J lost 2 bases. The CDR3 sequence is 15 residues long. The CDR3 sequence: CASQTSGGAYNEQFF. The DNA of the CDR3 is TGTGCCAGTCAGACTAGCGGGGGGGCCTACAATGAGCAGTTCTTC.

This clone was found a few times. The rearrangement joins TRBV4-1 to TRBJ2-7; the D gene is possibly TRBD2 (5 bases). The V end was cut by 2 bases, the J end by 5 bases, with 13 bases between. Germline V lookup: CDR1 MGHRA, CDR2 YSYEKL. The CDR3 consists of 14 residues. CDR3 in DNA: TGCGCCAGCAGCCAAAATCACGGAGGCCACGAGCAGTACTTC. It codes for CASSQNHGGHEQYF.

The chain couples TRBV24-1 to TRBJ1-2; 7 bases match TRBD1. Germline V gene data show CDR1 as KGHDR and CDR2 as SFDVKD. With 10 bases clipped from V and 4 bases from J, the junction kept 11 bases outside the gene matches. This CDR3 has 14 amino acids. This CDR3 reads CATSEGDRSYGYTF. In DNA, the CDR3 is TGTGCCACTTCCGAAGGGGACAGAAGCTATGGCTACACCTTC.

This clone has only one observation. This chain joins TRBV19 and TRBJ1-1; perhaps TRBD1 as D (5 bases). Germline CDR1 LNHDA, CDR2 SQIVND (reference sequence). V was trimmed by 2 bases and J by 7 bases, leaving 8 bases between them. The CDR3 spans 12 residues. In nucleotides, the CDR3 is TGTGCCAGTAGTATAAGGGGCCGTGAAGCTTTCTTT. Its protein is CASSIRGREAFF.

This chain connects TRBV6-6 to TRBJ2-1; TRBD2 aligns across 15 bases. CDR1 and CDR2 from the germline V gene are MNHNY and SVGAGI (reference sequence). The length of the CDR3 is 18 residues. The V and J ends lost 5 bases and 2 bases, in that order; junction bases with no gene match: 7. As DNA, the CDR3 is TGTGCCAGCAGTCCCCCTCGGACTAGCGGGGGGGCCTACAATGAGCAGTTCTTC. Translation: CASSPPRTSGGAYNEQFF.